The present T cell receptor (beta chain) was sequenced within a study of PD-1 blockade in classical Hodgkin lymphoma. Whole-study findings and limits: Why the repertoires differ is still unclear, perhaps disease activity or prior therapy.

Time point: cycle 4 day 1 (C4D1), after around six weeks of nivolumab. Every single patient, without exception, relapsed after autologous stem cell transplantation, and brentuximab vedotin exposure varied. Negative magnetic selection isolated CD4+ T cells from thawed PBMCs. On this clone itself: Its antigen is not known.

Produced via immunoSEQ multiplex PCR; TCRdb's table is partial and in-frame only. The sample consists of fewer than 20,000 clones, 60% to 85% of them appearing once. V gave up 0 bases and J gave up 5 bases, with 11 bases separating them. This CDR3 has 14 residues. Germline V gene sequence: CDR1 SGHRS, CDR2 YFSETQ. Source: CD4+ T cells from blood, taken before the fourth cycle of nivolumab. This clonotype originated in a human donor with classical Hodgkin lymphoma. The chain employs TRBV5-1 and TRBJ1-2, with a weak D call TRBD1 (6 bases). The CDR3 region has the DNA TGCGCCAGCAGCTTGGGGACAGTAGAGTATGGCTACACCTTC. It encodes CASSLGTVEYGYTF. The full variable domain, in which reference TRBV5-1 and TRBJ1-2 provide the parts outside the CDR3, is KAGVTQTPRYLIKTRGQQVTLSCSPISGHRSVSWYQQTPGQGLQFLFEYFSETQRNKGNFPGRFSGRQFSNSRSEMNVSTLELGDSALYLCASSLGTVEYGYTFGSGTRLTVV.